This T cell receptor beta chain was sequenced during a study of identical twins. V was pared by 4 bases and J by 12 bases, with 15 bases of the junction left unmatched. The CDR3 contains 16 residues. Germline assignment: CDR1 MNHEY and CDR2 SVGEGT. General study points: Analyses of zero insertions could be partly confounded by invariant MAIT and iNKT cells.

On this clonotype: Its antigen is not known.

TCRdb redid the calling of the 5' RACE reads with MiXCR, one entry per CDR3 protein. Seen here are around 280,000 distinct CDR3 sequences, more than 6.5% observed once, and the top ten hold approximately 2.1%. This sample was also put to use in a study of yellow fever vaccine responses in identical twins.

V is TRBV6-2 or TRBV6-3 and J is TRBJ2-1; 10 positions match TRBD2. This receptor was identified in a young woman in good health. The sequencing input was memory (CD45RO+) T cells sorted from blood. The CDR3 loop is CASSWEKASGGPGQFF. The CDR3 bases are TGTGCCAGCAGTTGGGAAAAGGCTAGCGGGGGCCCCGGGCAGTTCTTC.